This T cell receptor (beta chain) emerged from a study of T-cell memory formation after mild COVID-19. Germline V lookup: CDR1 MNHEY, CDR2 SVGAGI. This CDR3 has 14 amino acids. J lost 4 bases, V lost 8 bases, and 6 bases had no gene match. Constant-segment primers served in 5'RACE that generated TCR alpha and TCR beta cDNA libraries bearing sample barcodes and UMIs. TCRdb ran MiXCR on the 5' RACE reads and lists one entry per CDR3 protein. The sample shows about 180,000 distinct CDR3 sequences, 16% of them seen only once. This clonotype appeared a few times. The receptor was isolated from an adult woman who had mild COVID-19 (a few samples of this study predate the infection). Cell type and time point are not known. The material sequenced was PBMCs or a T cell subset sorted from them (not recorded which). The J gene is TRBJ2-7, the V gene TRBV6-5; 12 bases line up with TRBD2. CDR3 sequence reads: CASARTSGTYEQYF. The CDR3 DNA reads TGTGCCAGCGCTAGGACTAGCGGGACATACGAGCAGTACTTC.